The sequence of this T cell receptor beta chain was determined in a study of blood T cell repertoires in COVID-19 (dated by TCRdb to 2019 to 2021). A note on the overall study: Samples from collaborators originated in the United States, Italy and Spain and spanned both the acute and convalescent phases of COVID-19. The samples were drawn from the first 160 participants of the ongoing ImmuneRACE study and from 1,254 subjects provided by 6 global collaborators. The dataset comprised deeply sampled blood TCRbeta repertoires from subjects exposed to, actively infected with, or recovered from COVID-19. HLA class I and class II types, where available, came from metadata supplied by the sample provider rather than from assay-based typing. The prospective study material was composed of cDNA or gDNA derived from T cells, B-cell-depleted T cells, or PBMCs. Nearly every sample came with metadata listing a de-identified subject ID, COVID-19 status, age in years and sex. The repertoires were released in a freely available public database meant as a resource for research on the immune response to SARS-CoV-2.

Whole blood was collected in K2EDTA tubes by collaborating institutions according to the institutions' own protocols. For TCRbeta analysis, collaborators shipped samples as frozen whole blood, isolated PBMCs, or DNA extracted from either of those sample types. General findings and caveats noted by the study authors: The quantity of clinical and demographic metadata differed by source and by participant and was supplied without curation.

As concerns this clone: Its cognate antigen has yet to be identified. Base qualities are not recorded, but no much larger clone differs from it by a single base.

TCRbeta CDR3 regions were amplified from genomic DNA by means of the immunoSEQ Assay, a bias-controlled multiplex PCR. Regarding the original processing steps: The number of nucleated cells in each sample was estimated by amplification of reference gene primers within the assay. Sequence reads were collapsed and filtered to measure the absolute abundance of every unique TCRbeta CDR3 rearrangement. For each sample, productive Simpson clonality was calculated as the square root of Simpson's diversity index across productive rearrangements. TCRdb mirrors the immuneACCESS table, restricted to in-frame sequences. Some clones are absent from its copies; in checked studies, under half trace to an unresolved V gene, and the reason for the others is unknown. The V and J calls and the clone size are those of that table, but D and trimming were determined from the DNA. Present in this sample are about 210,000 clones, almost 85% of which were seen just once. The ten largest clones add up to 7.5% to 8% of the sample.

CDR1 SGHAT and CDR2 FQNNGV were looked up in the germline V gene. The junction carries 23 bases between V and J, which are trimmed by 3 bases and 12 bases respectively. The CDR3 numbers 16 residues from cysteine through phenylalanine. Only the CDR3 region is kept as DNA, spanning 48 bases read in frame from base 1. The source of this sequence is a woman between 50 and 59 years old with active or convalescent COVID-19. Sequencing used peripheral blood. The chain couples TRBV11-2 to TRBJ1-4, with no D gene named confidently. The CDR3 region: CASSLGVTRDREELFF. The nucleotide sequence is given as TGTGCCAGCAGCTTGGGTGTTACCAGAGACCGGGAAGAACTGTTTTTT. Where the CDR3 stops, the reference TRBV11-2 and TRBJ1-4 genes take over; the full variable domain is EAGVAQSPRYKIIEKRQSVAFWCNPISGHATLYWYQQILGQGPKLLIQFQNNGVVDDSQLPKDRFSAERLKGVDSTLKIQPAKLEDSAVYLCASSLGVTRDREELFFGSGTQLSVL.